The present entry profiles one T cell receptor beta chain with its context. The antigen remains unidentified. TCRdb keeps only in-frame clones here, not all; method: immunoSEQ multiplex PCR. This sample yields tens of thousands of clones, of which approximately 94% are seen a single time; 0.46% belongs to the top ten. This CDR3 is built from 12 residues. V lost 6 bases to trimming and J lost 7 bases, with 12 bases between them. CDR1 and CDR2 (germline): MNHEY, SMNVEV (reference sequence). CD4+CD25+CD127- Tregs, CD4+CD25- non-Tregs, CD4 and CD8 cells were sorted. This sample was included in a study of Tregs in tolerant kidney transplant recipients. At the level of the study: The nonmyeloablative bone marrow transplants came from related graft donors, with transient mixed chimerism.

Study-level points and caveats: Findings come from small patient numbers and require larger validation.

This clonotype originated in a human donor who received a combined kidney and bone marrow transplant. The material sequenced was CD4+ T cells from blood, taken before the transplant. This rearrangement joins TRBV27 to TRBJ1-2; D gene uncertain. The CDR3 protein is CASSPTGAGYTF. For the CDR3, the DNA is TGTGCCAGCAGCCCGACTGGAGCTGGCTACACCTTC.